This T cell receptor (beta chain) was recovered during a study of blood T cell repertoires in COVID-19. About the research overall: COVID-19 samples from acute and convalescent phases originated in the United States, Italy and Spain. T cells, B-cell-depleted T cells, or PBMCs supplied cDNA or gDNA.

From germline, CDR1 is SGHVS and CDR2 FNYEAQ. This CDR3 has 15 residues. V lost 1 base to trimming and J lost 5 bases; unmatched junction nucleotides: 5. Original data processing: Amplification from reference gene primers served as the basis for estimated nucleated cell counts. Only in-frame clones appear in the TCRdb table, and some are missing; sequencing was by immunoSEQ multiplex PCR. V and J calls plus clone size are reproduced from that table; the DNA served to infer D and trimming. There are some 300,000 clones in the sample; 88% occur only once, and approximately 7% lies in the top ten. The sequence derives from a woman between 25 and 40 years old who had recovered from COVID-19. The chain is built from TRBV7-6 and TRBJ2-7; 10 bases match TRBD2. The sample comprised peripheral blood. The CDR3 DNA sequence: TGTGCCAGCAGCTTAGGGCTAGCGGGGGCTCACGAGCAGTACTTC. Its translation: CASSLGLAGAHEQYF.